This T cell receptor (beta chain) was captured by sequencing in a study of shared clonotypes between healthy human individuals. On this clone: What it binds is not known.

Study observations and caveats: Among four donors, about 4.6% of naive CD4 clonotypes were found in common.

The CDR3 is 15 residues long. Germline V gene lookup returns CDR1 SGHRS and CDR2 YFSETQ. Trimming removed 1 base from V and 7 bases from J, with 14 bases in between. Authors' methods: ImmunoSEQ yielded junction-only sequences lacking quality scores, so filtering differed. Here immunoSEQ multiplex PCR was the method, and the copy in TCRdb shows in-frame clones only, minus some. V and J calls plus clone size are reproduced from that table; the DNA served to infer D and trimming. The repertoire has roughly 1,100,000 clones, about 76% of them found once; the top ten carry approximately 1.5%. All the donors were Caucasian adults who lived in Nashville, Tennessee.

The chain joins TRBV5-1 to TRBJ1-4; D unresolved. Input material: memory CD4+ T cells sorted from blood. As for subset: CD45RA-negative fraction. The receptor comes from a young man in good health. The CDR3 is CASSLTGSVTEKLFF. CDR3 DNA sequence: TGCGCCAGCAGCTTGACGGGTTCGGTCACTGAAAAACTGTTTTTT.